The clone carrying this TCR beta chain has a count of ten or more. Its antigen remains unidentified. This sample was included in a study of T cell repertoires in cytomegalovirus infection. On the study more broadly: Public signatures in TCR beta pointed to CMV infection and matching HLA type. Study outcomes and limitations: HLA-C-restricted TCR beta clonotypes specific for CMV led the ex vivo response. CMV carriers with the relevant HLA were identified by cumulative public TCR beta family frequency.

This CDR3 is 12 amino acids long. Germline V gene data show CDR1 as DFQATT and CDR2 as SNEGSKA (reference sequence). V shed 3 bases and J shed 3 bases, with 9 bases lying between them. TCRdb recomputed calls from the reads with MiXCR, one row per CDR3 protein. Of about 300,000 distinct CDR3 sequences listed, roughly a tenth are singletons. This sequence was found in a human donor in good health (CMV status not recorded). Some clones in this sample may be carry-over from other donors' samples. The sequencing sample was made of PBMCs. V gene TRBV20-1 combines with J gene TRBJ2-7; D is unresolved. The CDR3 nucleotides are TGCAGTGCTAGGGTTGCGAACTACGAGCAGTACGTC. It specifies CSARVANYEQYV.